This T cell receptor (beta chain) is from a study of blood T cell repertoires in COVID-19. This CDR3 region has 14 residues. V was shortened by 5 bases and J by 7 bases, with 17 bases between the two germline ends. CDR1 SGHAT and CDR2 FQNNGV come from the germline V gene. In the original analysis: Reference gene primer amplification gave nucleated cell count estimates. The method was immunoSEQ multiplex PCR; TCRdb's version includes in-frame clones alone and lacks a portion of them. V, J and clone size are those of that table, while D and trimming were read from the DNA. The table includes under 350,000 clones, under 90% detected once. In assigning cohorts, the study relied on participant-reported clinical history. This clone was seen a few times.

The TCR sequence derives from a man younger than 45 who had recovered from COVID-19. The chain uses TRBV11-2 and TRBJ2-5, with D possibly TRBD2 on 7 matching bases. What was sequenced was PBMCs or T cells enriched from blood (not recorded which). The CDR3 DNA sequence: TGTGCCAGCAGCCCCTTTTTAGGGGGGGCGACCCAGTACTTC. As protein: CASSPFLGGATQYF. Based on the CDR3 plus reference TRBV11-2 and TRBJ2-5, the full variable domain is EAGVAQSPRYKIIEKRQSVAFWCNPISGHATLYWYQQILGQGPKLLIQFQNNGVVDDSQLPKDRFSAERLKGVDSTLKIQPAKLEDSAVYLCASSPFLGGATQYFGPGTRLLVL.